A selection of T cell receptor beta chains follows, all from one sample in a study of T-cell memory formation after mild COVID-19. TCRdb re-analysed the 5' RACE reads in MiXCR, keeping a single row per CDR3 protein. The table shows under 150,000 distinct CDR3 sequences, with roughly 15% occurring only once. The sequencing input was PBMCs or a T cell subset sorted from them (not recorded which). Every receptor here comes from an adult woman who had mild COVID-19 (a few samples of this study predate the infection). Cell type and time point are not known. Both conserved end residues are part of each CDR3. A D gene is named only where the DNA matches it firmly. The size field is filled for only some rows; it gives once, few, many or a size class.

size	V	D	J	DNA	CDR3
.	TRBV27	TRBD2	TRBJ2-5	TGTGCCAGCAGTTTTTATGGACTAGCGGAAGAGACCCAGTACTTC	CASSFYGLAEETQYF
few	TRBV7-9	.	TRBJ2-5	TGTGCCAGCAGCCCCCAGATGACAGAAGAGACCCAGTACTTC	CASSPQMTEETQYF
.	TRBV5-1	.	TRBJ1-2	TGCGCCAGCAGCAAGGGCCAGGGGATGGACTATGGCTACACCTTC	CASSKGQGMDYGYTF
few	TRBV5-1	TRBD1	TRBJ1-1	TGCGCCAGCAGCTTTGACAGGGGCGGGTGGATGAACACTGAAGCTTTCTTT	CASSFDRGGWMNTEAFF
.	TRBV18	.	TRBJ2-2	TGTGCCAGCTCACCACCTGAAACAGCGAACACCGGGGAGCTGTTTTTT	CASSPPETANTGELFF
.	TRBV27	.	TRBJ1-1	TGTGCCAGCAGTCCCCGTATGGTTGGGACTGAAGCTTTCTTT	CASSPRMVGTEAFF
.	TRBV6-6	.	TRBJ2-3	TGTGCCAGCAGTTACAAGGACCCGGTTTTAGATACGCAGTATTTT	CASSYKDPVLDTQYF
.	TRBV11-1	TRBD1	TRBJ2-7	TGTGCCAGCAGCTCCAGGACAGGGATGACCTACGAGCAGTACTTC	CASSSRTGMTYEQYF
.	TRBV29-1	.	TRBJ2-3	TGCAGCGTGACTCGGGCGAGCACAGATACGCAGTATTTT	CSVTRASTDTQYF
few	TRBV5-1	.	TRBJ2-7	TGCGCCAGCAGCTTTCTGGGGGGAGGCTACGAGCAGTACTTC	CASSFLGGGYEQYF
.	TRBV29-1	.	TRBJ1-2	TGCAGCGTTGGACGGAACTATGGCTACACCTTC	CSVGRNYGYTF
.	TRBV15	TRBD1	TRBJ2-2	TGTGCCACCAGCAGAGATTCGACAGGGGGCACCGGGGAGCTGTTTTTT	CATSRDSTGGTGELFF
few	TRBV11-2	.	TRBJ2-2	TGTGCCAGCAGCTTAGATTACGGCGGGATCACCGGGGAGCTGTTTTTT	CASSLDYGGITGELFF
.	TRBV3-1	TRBD1	TRBJ2-7	TGTGCCAGCAGCCGGACAGGGGTCGAGCAGTACTTC	CASSRTGVEQYF
.	TRBV5-1	.	TRBJ2-3	TGCGCCAGCAGCCTTAGACTCCAACTAGACAACACAGATACGCAGTATTTT	CASSLRLQLDNTDTQYF
few	TRBV4-1	.	TRBJ2-5	TGCGCCAGCAGCCACCGTCGGGGAGGCCAAGAGACCCAGTACTTC	CASSHRRGGQETQYF
.	TRBV7-9	TRBD1	TRBJ2-1	TGTGCCAGCAGCCCCGGGACAGGGCACAATGAGCAGTTCTTC	CASSPGTGHNEQFF
.	TRBV12-3/TRBV12-4	.	TRBJ1-1	TGTGCCAGCAGCCCCATTGCAGGGACTGAAAACACTGAAGCTTTCTTT	CASSPIAGTENTEAFF
few	TRBV7-2	.	TRBJ1-6	TGTGCCAGCAGGATAGGATATTCACCCCTCCACTTT	CASRIGYSPLHF
once	TRBV5-1	TRBD1	TRBJ1-3	TGCGCCAGCAGCGACGACAGGGCGGGCGGAAACACCATATATTTT	CASSDDRAGGNTIYF
.	TRBV4-1	TRBD1	TRBJ1-2	TGCGCCAGCAGCCGACAGGGCCGGGGAGCTAACTATGGCTACACCTTC	CASSRQGRGANYGYTF
few	TRBV5-1	.	TRBJ2-7	TGCGCCAGCAGCTTGGGTTCGGCGTACGAGCAGTACTTC	CASSLGSAYEQYF
.	TRBV5-1	.	TRBJ2-7	TGCGCCAGCAGCCCGGACTCCCTCGGGGGCGAGCAGTACTTC	CASSPDSLGGEQYF
few	TRBV7-9	TRBD2	TRBJ2-1	TGTGCCAGCGGCGGACTAGCGGGAGAGGAGCAGTTCTTC	CASGGLAGEEQFF
once	TRBV12-2	.	TRBJ1-2	TGTGCAAGTCGCCCCGACAGGGACGATGGCTACACCTTC	CASRPDRDDGYTF
.	TRBV20-1	TRBD2	TRBJ2-3	TGCAGTGCTAGAGTACCTAGCGGGAGGGCCGATACGCAGTATTTT	CSARVPSGRADTQYF
few	TRBV6-5	TRBD1	TRBJ2-7	TGTGCCACCTTGACAGGGCGCGAGCAGTACTTC	CATLTGREQYF
.	TRBV12-3/TRBV12-4	.	TRBJ2-7	TGTGCCAGCAGACGGGACGGCTACGAGCAGTACTTC	CASRRDGYEQYF
.	TRBV5-1	TRBD2	TRBJ2-7	TGCGCCAGCAGCCCAGGACTAGCGGGGGGAACCTACGAGCAGTACTTC	CASSPGLAGGTYEQYF
.	TRBV3-1	TRBD2	TRBJ2-5	TGTGCCAGCAGCCAGGGGGGACTACAAGAGACCCAGTACTTC	CASSQGGLQETQYF
.	TRBV20-1	TRBD1	TRBJ1-4	TGCAGTGCTAGGACAGGGGAGGGTGAAAAACTGTTTTTT	CSARTGEGEKLFF
few	TRBV11-3	TRBD1	TRBJ2-1	TGTGCCAGCAGCGGTTACAGGGGAACCTACAATGAGCAGTTCTTC	CASSGYRGTYNEQFF
.	TRBV7-6	TRBD2	TRBJ2-3	TGTGCCAGCAGCAGAGTAGCGGGTAGAGATACGCAGTATTTT	CASSRVAGRDTQYF
.	TRBV6-2/TRBV6-3	.	TRBJ1-2	TGTGCCAGCAGTTCGGGAGTCTATGGCTACACCTTC	CASSSGVYGYTF
.	TRBV6-2/TRBV6-3	TRBD2	TRBJ2-1	TGTGCCAGCAGTTCACTTCGCCAAAAAGCGGGAGCGGGCTACAATGAGCAGTTCTTC	CASSSLRQKAGAGYNEQFF
.	TRBV27	.	TRBJ2-7	TGTGCCAGCAGCGAGGGCGTGCCGTCCTACGAGCAGTACTTC	CASSEGVPSYEQYF
.	TRBV11-1	.	TRBJ1-1	TGTGCCAGCAGCTTGCTAATTGGTTTTACGGACACTGAAGCTTTCTTT	CASSLLIGFTDTEAFF
few	TRBV29-1	TRBD1	TRBJ1-2	TGCAGCGTCGCTCCAGGGGGCTATGGCTACACCTTC	CSVAPGGYGYTF
.	TRBV12-3/TRBV12-4	.	TRBJ2-7	TGTGCCAGCAGATTGGCAGGGGCGGCCGAGCAGTACTTC	CASRLAGAAEQYF
.	TRBV28	TRBD2	TRBJ2-1	TGTGCCACCGGACTAGCGGCGAACAATGAGCAGTTCTTC	CATGLAANNEQFF
.	TRBV20-1	.	TRBJ1-5	TGCAGTGCTAGAGCCCCAGGGGAGCAGCCCCAGCATTTT	CSARAPGEQPQHF